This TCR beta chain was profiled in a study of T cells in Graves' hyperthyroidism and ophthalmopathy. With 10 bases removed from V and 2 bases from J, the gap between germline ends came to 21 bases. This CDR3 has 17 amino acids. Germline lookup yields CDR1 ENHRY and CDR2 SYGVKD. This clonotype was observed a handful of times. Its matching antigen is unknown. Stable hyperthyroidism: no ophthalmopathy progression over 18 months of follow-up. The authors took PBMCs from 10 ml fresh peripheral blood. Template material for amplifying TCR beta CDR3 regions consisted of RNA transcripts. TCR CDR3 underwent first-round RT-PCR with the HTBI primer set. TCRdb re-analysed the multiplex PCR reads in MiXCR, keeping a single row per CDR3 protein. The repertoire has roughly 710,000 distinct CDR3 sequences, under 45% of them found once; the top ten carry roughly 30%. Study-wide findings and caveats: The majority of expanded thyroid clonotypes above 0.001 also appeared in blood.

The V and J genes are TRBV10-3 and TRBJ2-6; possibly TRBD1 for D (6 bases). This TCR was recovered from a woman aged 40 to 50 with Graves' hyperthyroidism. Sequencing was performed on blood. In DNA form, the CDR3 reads TGTGCCAGCAGCACCCTGGACAGTCTGCCTGGGGCCAACGTCCTGACTTTC. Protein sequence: CASSTLDSLPGANVLTF.